This T cell receptor beta chain was captured by sequencing in a study of T cell repertoires in aging, cancer and after chemotherapy (dated by TCRdb to 2018 to 2020). About the full investigation: The donors fell into six age groups ranging from 30 or younger to 70 or older, and each group had at least three individuals. Peripheral blood TCR beta repertoires from healthy donors and cancer patients were profiled to examine immunoaging and T cell reconstitution after chemotherapy. The cohort comprised around 210 cancer patients, 94 with hematological and over 110 with solid cancers, plus 95 healthy donors as a reference group. Healthy donor control TCR repertoires were recorded over several months to years and showed clear clonal overlap across re-sampling. Some 9 million TCR reads were contained in the full dataset. Overall results and qualifications from the work: In healthy donors, the decline in TCR diversity with age was mainly explained by loss of richness, whereas in cancer patients loss of evenness was also found to contribute. Compared with age-matched healthy donors, untreated patients with hematological or solid cancers had significantly lower TCR diversity and higher clonality in blood. An increase in median generation probability over the chemotherapy interval was observed in both cancer cohorts, suggesting that the repertoire was reconstituted through rebound thymic output. According to the authors, the repertoire data do not allow conclusions to be drawn about immunological memory after chemotherapy.

Genomic DNA extracted from peripheral blood, rather than sorted cells or RNA, was used as the source for amplification of TCR beta rearrangements. In this sample, this clonotype turned up a few times. Its target antigen remains unknown. No base-level quality is on record; no much larger clone is a single base apart. Trimming costs V 2 bases and J 4 bases, and their ends lie 10 bases apart. The CDR3, from cysteine to phenylalanine, totals 14 residues. Of all the DNA, just the CDR3 is kept, 42 bases in frame from base 1. CDR1 is given as MNHEY and CDR2 as SMNVEV, both from the germline V gene (reference sequence). Using a mixed TRB-A/B primer pool, multiplex touch-down PCR amplified rearranged TRB sequences covering the V, D and J segments. Illumina adapters and sample indices were attached to the amplicons through two consecutive PCR reactions run with Phusion HS II polymerase. Amplicons were gel-purified using the NucleoSpin Gel and PCR Clean-up kit and were subsequently checked with Qubit and an Agilent 2100 Bioanalyzer. The libraries were sequenced on an Illumina MiSeq with 600-cycle, single-indexed, paired-end runs. In the authors' own workflow: TRB sequences were processed with MiXCR versions 2.12 and 3.0.5. Each unique CDR3 nucleotide sequence counted as one clone, and only productive sequences with at least two reads were retained. Shannon diversity, evenness, clonality (one minus evenness), and alpha-parameterized diversity profiles from alpha 0 to 5 were included as repertoire metrics. The IGoR algorithm was used to compute generation probabilities of clones in paired pre- and post-chemotherapy samples. The public reads were run again by TCRdb, first through fastp at Q25 and then through MiXCR, and only productive beta chains were kept. Each record represents a unique CDR3 protein, reported with the most common genes and DNA among its rows. Here the V and J calls rest on TCRdb's processing, not on the authors' analysis. Within this sample are some 6,000 distinct CDR3 sequences, with approximately 20% of them counted one time only. The leading ten clones occupy around 8.8% of the sample.

This chain is built from TRBV27 and TRBJ2-3; the D gene is unclear. Sequencing was done on a sample of blood. The receptor's source is a human donor in good health. The DNA sequence is as follows: TGTGCCAGCAGTTTAGCGCAATTTTCAGATACGCAGTATTTT. Its protein product is CASSLAQFSDTQYF.